The present entry profiles one T cell receptor beta chain with its context. It lacks a known antigen. The sample holds no much larger clone one base away, and base qualities are not on file. The library was prepared using the immunoSEQ multiplex PCR assay. A mixture of 60 forward primers for TCR Vbeta segments and 13 reverse primers for TCR Jbeta segments was used in the multiplex PCR. The CDR3 region of rearranged TCR beta genes was amplified from genomic DNA with a multiplex PCR assay. The amplified TCR beta libraries were sequenced on the Illumina HiSeq System as 87-base-pair reads. Turning to the authors' computational methods: Across the 500 to 750 repertoires, a later analysis counted 80 million or so unique TCR beta chains, some 11 million of which were shared by at least two donors. A nearest-neighbor algorithm error-corrected the raw reads and collapsed the reads into unique sequences, merging closely related sequences to remove PCR and sequencing errors. Alignment of CDR3 sequences to IMGT reference sequences was used to assign V, D and J gene segments. For a sequence to be retained, at least a six-nucleotide match to both a V gene segment and a J gene segment was required. A rearrangement was called productive if the CDR3 had no stop codons and remained in frame with V and J, and every other rearrangement was called non-productive. Following IMGT convention, CDR3 was defined as the stretch from the second conserved V-encoded cysteine to the conserved J-encoded phenylalanine. The earlier analysis of 587 of the donors excluded any sequence lacking an unambiguous match to a single V gene segment. In an earlier analysis of approximately 560 of the donors, a V segment was called functional when productive rearrangements were above 56.7%, and segregating when the standard deviation between donors exceeded 5%. A statistical classification framework was built for diagnosing cytomegalovirus status from the catalog of TCR beta chain sequences. V and J gene assignment, in a later analysis, came from comparing TCR nucleotide sequences with IMGT/GENE-DB human TR gene sequences. The TCRdist pipeline was used in a later analysis to assign CDR3 sequences and most-parsimonious VDJ recombination scenarios. In a later analysis, each TCR beta chain was defined by its CDR3 amino acid sequence together with its V-gene family, and reads lacking a unique V-gene family were excluded. A later analysis removed 592 highly shared, low-generation-probability nucleotide sequences to deal with suspected cross-contamination and a sequencing artifact. For each public chain, a later analysis derived a clonal expansion index from normalized ranks of inferred template counts within each repertoire. A later analysis computed generation probabilities with a VDJ recombination model fitted to out-of-frame rearrangements, and checked the results against IGoR. Hypergeometric tests were used in a later analysis to score TCR-TCR, TCR-HLA and TCR-CMV co-occurrence, with a repertoire-size bias correction applied to the TCR pairs. To estimate false discovery rates, a later analysis permuted the HLA or CMV assignments 20 times. A later analysis grouped co-occurring TCRs with DBSCAN, adding TCRdist sequence similarity when clustering within HLA-allele-positive subsets. For co-occurrence clustering, repertoires with fewer than 30,000 or more than 120,000 public chains were excluded, along with a handful of repertoires with anomalous nucleotide sharing. Entries here come from immuneACCESS through TCRdb and include only in-frame sequences with V and J called. Some clones fail to appear in such tables; in the studies checked, an unresolved V gene covers under half of the shortfall, and the cause of the remainder is unknown. The V and J calls and clone size come from that table; D and trimming were worked out from the DNA. The sample table holds roughly 120,000 clones, of which around 76% were seen once. The leading ten clones occupy roughly 13% of the sample.

The cohort comprised under 700 healthy bone marrow donors. At the time of sampling, all cohort members were nominally healthy, though unrecorded immune exposures were likely present. The donor tested CMV seropositive and was one of the 289 seropositive cohort members. A peripheral blood sample was collected from each donor, and TCR beta sequencing was performed on peripheral blood mononuclear cells. Genomic DNA extraction from the blood cell samples was performed with the Qiagen DNeasy Blood Extraction Kit. The data derive from a study of cytomegalovirus exposure and HLA in healthy donors listed by TCRdb under 2017. A note on the overall study: An earlier analysis of some 500 of the donors reported 250 to 300 Gb of sequence data and 117 million unique TCR beta sequences from about 200 million T cells. Using immunosequencing, the study profiled T cell repertoires from fewer than 850 subjects and related those repertoires to cytomegalovirus serostatus. An early release covering about 600 HLA-typed donors comprised about 290 gigabases of sequencing data and roughly 85 million unique TCR sequences. To decide whether each TCR beta V gene segment behaved as functional or pseudogenic, an earlier analysis of some 540 of the donors relied on high-throughput TCR beta sequencing. HLA typing covered class I and class II loci at four-digit resolution. To predict cytomegalovirus infection status, the study brought together high-throughput TCR immunosequencing, statistical association of individual TCRs with disease status, and machine learning. All discovery cohort repertoires had been generated using a single sequencing platform. Typing coverage varied by locus: roughly 629-640 donors for A, B, C, DRB1 and DQB1; approximately 560 for DQA1; about 600 for DPA1; roughly 450 for DPB1. Several DR-DQ haplotypes were treated as single units for association and clustering because of strong linkage in the cohort. The study was designed to test whether signatures of past pathogen exposure could be identified by cataloging public T cell receptors. Donor age, sex, ethnicity and CMV serostatus were compiled alongside the repertoire data. Among the roughly 410 genotyped donors, approximately 82% belonged to the genetic ancestry cluster associated with self-reported Caucasian donors. On average, about 240,000 unique TCR beta nucleotide sequences were sequenced per donor among a few hundred genotyped donors of the cohort, with 15% to 20% of those sequences being non-productive. Genome-wide SNP genotypes for about 55% of the 666 donors were used in a later genetic analysis, which treated that subset as a discovery cohort. Besides the first cohort of hundreds of subjects, a separate validation cohort made up of some 110 different subjects was used. In a later analysis, previously published TCR beta repertoires from about 640 donors were re-analyzed and high-resolution HLA genotyping was added so that TCR occurrence patterns could be studied. In the later analysis, no new phenotypic data were used to find candidate immune exposures; instead, reliance was placed on TCR beta sequences and their occurrence across donors.

V loses 7 bases at its end and J loses 2 bases; junction bases beyond the gene matches: 11. CDR1 LNHDA and CDR2 SQIVND were looked up in the germline V gene (reference sequence). The CDR3 contains 15 residues, cysteine and phenylalanine counted. Only the CDR3 DNA is retained, 45 bases long and in frame from the first base. Summary of the overall study and its limitations: CMV serostatus was the only immune exposure information available for the cohort. A cluster of highly shared sequence variants was judged likely to be a technical artifact of the sequencing pipeline. A further reported finding was that TCR beta sequences accurately predicted the HLA-A and HLA-B alleles for most subjects in the first cohort. Three of the identified cytomegalovirus-associated TCR beta chains were confirmed in vitro to be specific for cytomegalovirus antigens. Cytomegalovirus status was reported to be diagnosed by the classifier with high specificity and sensitivity in both the original and validation cohorts. The study gave a list of some 150 TCR beta chains associated with cytomegalovirus. Only TCR beta chains were sequenced in this cohort, and the absence of alpha or paired-chain data limited detectable features. Presence/absence analyses assumed roughly uniform sequencing depth across donors, an assumption that may not hold. According to the authors, the approach could potentially be generalized to other disease states and immunological phenotypes. In an earlier analysis of 587 of the donors, most TCR beta V segments appeared in productive rearrangements about 87% or about 30% of the time, broadly matching IMGT annotations. A later analysis associated 15,000 to 20,000 TCR beta sequences with specific HLA alleles at a false discovery rate of 0.05. According to a later analysis, TCR association rates differed among HLA loci, with DRB1 alleles showing the most associated TCRs and HLA-C alleles showing the fewest. A later analysis reported that several top co-occurrence clusters appeared linked to parvovirus B19, influenza, CMV and Epstein-Barr virus. According to a later genetic analysis, donors in an Asian-associated ancestry cluster had fewer N-insertions in productive TCRs than the approximately 700-donor mean. According to a later analysis, most CMV-associated TCR beta chains appeared to be HLA-restricted, and the HLA associations seemed to be driven largely by CMV exposure. Across donors, most TCR sequences were observed very rarely, whereas some public TCRs were present in many individuals. When HLA alleles, especially DR and DQ, strongly co-occurred, TCR associations were difficult to assign to individual alleles. V-gene and J-gene trimming of TCR beta chains was associated with a missense DCLRE1C variant in a later genetic analysis, and the association was replicated in an independent cohort. Correlated functional status among segregating V segments might be attributable to linkage disequilibrium, but an unknown experimental factor could not be ruled out. Because some donors lacked HLA typing at each locus, the association tests relied only on the typed subset. Because the 87-base-pair reads could not distinguish some IMGT-functional V segments, including TRBV6-2 and TRBV6-3, those segments were excluded. The earlier analysis of 587 of the donors excluded about 16 rarely observed V segments, including chromosome 9 orphons, because counts were too low. A later analysis found that HLA-associated TCR beta chains were more clonally expanded and had lower generation probabilities than equally common non-associated chains.

This chain is built from TRBV19 and TRBJ2-7; TRBD2 aligns with 7 central bases. The sequenced sample consisted of PBMCs. The receptor comes from a woman aged 55 to 70 in good health and CMV-seropositive. The nucleotide sequence reads TGTGCCAGTAACCAGGCCCCGGGAGGAACCTACGAGCAGTACTTC. It is translated as CASNQAPGGTYEQYF.